Listed here are 28 T cell receptor beta chains from one sample, sequenced in a study of CD8 T cells in ankylosing spondylitis. TCRdb called the 5' RACE reads again in MiXCR, with one record for every CDR3 protein. The sample lists roughly 160,000 distinct CDR3 sequences, 9.5% to 10% occurring once. The sequenced sample consisted of blood, either unsorted or a sorted T cell fraction (not recorded which). All receptors come from a female donor with ankylosing spondylitis or in good health (not recorded which).

This clonotype was seen only a few times. The J gene is TRBJ2-1, the V gene TRBV28, with TRBD2 identical over 7 bases. Germline V gives CDR1 MDHEN, CDR2 SYDVKM. The CDR3 is 16 amino acids. The J segment lost 4 bases and the V segment lost 6 bases, leaving 12 bases of the junction unmatched. This CDR3 reads CASSWGGDSPYNEQFF. In DNA, the CDR3 is TGTGCCAGCAGCTGGGGGGGGGACTCTCCATACAATGAGCAGTTCTTC.

This clonotype appeared a few times. V gene TRBV5-4 combines with J gene TRBJ1-2; D perhaps matches TRBD1 (5 bases). The germline gives CDR1 SGHNT, CDR2 YYREEE (reference sequence). V shed 2 bases and J shed 6 bases, with 14 bases lying between them. The CDR3 contains 14 residues. The CDR3 sequence: CASSLVARGDGYTF. The CDR3 DNA is TGTGCCAGCAGCTTAGTTGCGAGGGGCGATGGCTACACCTTC.

This clonotype was seen ten or more times. The chain is built from TRBV10-3 and TRBJ1-1; 10 nucleotides match TRBD1. The germline V gene has CDR1 ENHRY and CDR2 SYGVKD. The CDR3 totals 13 residues. J was trimmed by 5 bases and V by 7 bases; bases with no gene match: 4. The CDR3 DNA follows: TGTGCCATCATGGGGACAGGGGTGACTGAAGCTTTCTTT. It specifies CAIMGTGVTEAFF.

The V call is TRBV7-9, the J call TRBJ1-1; possibly TRBD1 for D (6 bases). Trimming pared 3 bases from V and 5 bases from J, leaving 13 bases between. This CDR3 is 14 amino acids long. The germline CDR1 and CDR2 sequences are SEHNR and FQNEAQ (reference sequence). The CDR3 DNA reads as TGTGCCAGCAGCTTCGTGGACAGACGGACTGAAGCTTTCTTT. Encoded protein: CASSFVDRRTEAFF.

The chain joins TRBV6-5 to TRBJ2-2; D perhaps matches TRBD2 (6 bases). CDR1 and CDR2 (germline): MNHEY, SVGAGI. The CDR3 contains 15 residues. V lost 6 bases and J lost 0, with 11 bases in between. The CDR3 DNA sequence: TGTGCCAGCAGCACCGGGACTTCGAACACCGGGGAGCTGTTTTTT. This codes for CASSTGTSNTGELFF.

On this clonotype: Since a much larger clone is just one base distant, this may be a read error. The V call is TRBV5-1, the J call TRBJ2-1; possibly TRBD2 for D (6 bases). V was trimmed by 1 base and J by 2 bases, leaving 13 bases between them. This CDR3 contains 16 residues. CDR1 SGHRS and CDR2 YFSETQ come from the germline V gene. The CDR3: CASSLISGETYNEQFF. CDR3 DNA: TGCGCCAGCAGCTTGATCTCGGGAGAAACCTACAATGAGCAGTTCTTC. The full variable domain, rest sourced from reference TRBV5-1 and TRBJ2-1, is KAGVTQTPRYLIKTRGQQVTLSCSPISGHRSVSWYQQTPGQGLQFLFEYFSETQRNKGNFPGRFSGRQFSNSRSEMNVSTLELGDSALYLCASSLISGETYNEQFFGPGTRLTVL.

Only a few counts were recorded for this clonotype. This chain uses TRBV7-9 with TRBJ2-7, with 9 nucleotides matching TRBD2. V dropped 5 bases and J dropped 4; count of bases not matched to a gene: 9. Per germline, CDR1 SEHNR and CDR2 FQNEAQ (reference sequence). CDR3 length: 15 amino acids. This chain's CDR3 is CASSPGGLAQYEQYF. CDR3 coding DNA: TGTGCCAGCAGCCCAGGGGGACTAGCACAGTACGAGCAGTACTTC.

The chain couples TRBV6-1 to TRBJ2-1; the D is unclear. Trimming cost V 4 bases and J 6 bases, with 10 bases left between them. CDR1 and CDR2 (germline): MNHNS, SASEGT. This CDR3 is 13 amino acids long. The CDR3 reads CASSAASANEQFF. In DNA, the CDR3 is TGTGCCAGCAGTGCAGCATCTGCCAATGAGCAGTTCTTC.

This clonotype was seen ten or more times. At one boundary the junction diverges from the germline segment, which might be a read error. The genes are TRBV7-6 and TRBJ2-2; D gene uncertain. The CDR3 covers 14 residues. Germline CDR1 is SGHVS and CDR2 is FNYEAQ. The CDR3 here is CASSLESVTGELFF. In nucleotides, the CDR3 is TGCGCCAGCAGCTTGGAGTCAGTTACCGGGGAGCTGTTTTTT.

This clonotype was picked up many times. CDR3 residues: CSARERGGDYGYTF. CDR3 coding DNA: TGCAGTGCTAGAGAAAGAGGGGGCGACTATGGCTACACCTTC. This rearrangement joins TRBV20-1 to TRBJ1-2; 7 nucleotides agree with TRBD1. Germline CDR1 is DFQATT and CDR2 is SNEGSKA (reference sequence). Losses at the gene ends were 0 bases for V and 3 bases for J; bases not matched to a gene: 4. This CDR3 is 14 amino acids long.

This clonotype has at least ten counts. This rearrangement joins TRBV12-3 or TRBV12-4 to TRBJ2-7; D is unresolved. The CDR3 covers 14 residues. Trimming took off 3 bases at V and 2 bases at J, with 11 bases between the two ends. The CDR3 DNA reads TGTGCCAGCAGTTTTAAGGCCCGTACCTACGAGCAGTACTTC. Amino acids: CASSFKARTYEQYF.

This clonotype was recorded at least ten times. The chain combines TRBV7-2 with TRBJ2-7; no firm D call. Looked up from germline, CDR1 is SGHTA and CDR2 is FQGNSA. The CDR3 contains 14 residues. The germline V and J ends were trimmed by 2 bases and 5 bases, with 13 bases remaining between them. CDR3 coding DNA: TGTGCCAGCAGCTTACGCCGCGGTATGGACGAGCAGTACTTC. Translated, it gives CASSLRRGMDEQYF. Based on the CDR3 plus reference TRBV7-2 and TRBJ2-7, the full variable domain is GAGVSQSPSNKVTEKGKDVELRCDPISGHTALYWYRQSLGQGLEFLIYFQGNSAPDKSGLPSDRFSAERTGGSVSTLTIQRTQQEDSAVYLCASSLRRGMDEQYFGPGTRLTVT.

The table lists this clonotype with many counts. V gene TRBV6-5 combines with J gene TRBJ2-3; D might be TRBD1 or TRBD2, each matching 6 bases. In germline, CDR1 is MNHEY, CDR2 SVGAGI. This CDR3 region has 15 residues. V lost 0 bases and J 4 bases, leaving 11 bases between the germline ends. The CDR3, as DNA: TGTGCCAGCAGTTACTCCGAGGGGGGAGCAGATACGCAGTATTTT. It translates to CASSYSEGGADTQYF.

This clonotype was seen ten or more times. The V gene is TRBV7-9, the J gene TRBJ2-3, with 8 bases that match TRBD2. The germline V gene encodes CDR1 SEHNR and CDR2 FQNEAQ (reference sequence). This CDR3 region has 17 residues. V shed 4 bases, J shed 4 bases, and the junction held 13 bases outside the gene matches. CDR3 region: CASSSPRGTRVPDTQYF. Written as DNA, the CDR3 is TGTGCCAGCAGCTCACCCCGAGGGACTAGAGTCCCAGATACGCAGTATTTT.

This clonotype was seen at least ten times. The rearrangement joins TRBV29-1 to TRBJ1-1, with 8 bases aligning to TRBD1. Looked up from germline, CDR1 is SQVTM and CDR2 is ANQGSEA. The CDR3 extends over 13 amino acids. V dropped 7 bases and J dropped 3; count of bases not matched to a gene: 7. The CDR3 DNA sequence: TGCAGCGCCTGTGGGACAGGTTACACTGAAGCTTTCTTT. Translated: CSACGTGYTEAFF.

This clonotype was seen repeatedly, ten times or more. This chain joins TRBV6-5 and TRBJ2-3; D is uncertain. The germline gives CDR1 MNHEY, CDR2 SVGAGI. The CDR3 loop spans 14 amino acids. The V end was cut by 0 bases, the J end by 0 bases, with 4 bases between. CDR3 amino acids: CASSYSASTDTQYF. DNA for the CDR3: TGTGCCAGCAGTTACTCTGCTAGCACAGATACGCAGTATTTT.

The chain couples TRBV5-1 to TRBJ2-7; TRBD2 agrees at 14 bases. V trimming: 4 bases; J trimming: 3 bases; junction bases outside the gene matches: 3. This CDR3 has 15 residues. CDR1 is SGHRS and CDR2 is YFSETQ in the germline V gene. In nucleotides, the CDR3 is TGCGCCAGCAGCGGGGGACTAGCGGGAGACTACGAGCAGTACTTC. Translated: CASSGGLAGDYEQYF.

This clonotype was found a few times. J is TRBJ2-5 and V is TRBV2; D gene uncertain. This CDR3 has 16 amino acids. The V gene's germline CDR1 is SNHLY and CDR2 FYNNEI. V shed 1 base and J shed 5 bases, with 17 bases lying between them. In DNA, the CDR3 is TGTGCCAGCAGTGAAGGCAAGGGCCCCGCCCGGGAGACCCAGTACTTC. It translates to CASSEGKGPARETQYF.

This chain joins TRBV6-1 and TRBJ1-5, with 7 bases identical to TRBD1. The CDR3 runs to 14 residues. With V trimmed by 4 bases and J by 7 bases, 7 bases remained unmatched. From germline, CDR1 is MNHNS and CDR2 SASEGT. The CDR3: CASSGMQGDQPQHF. The CDR3 DNA is TGTGCCAGCAGTGGAATGCAGGGGGACCAGCCCCAGCATTTT.

The rearrangement uses TRBV9 and TRBJ2-1; 14 positions match TRBD2. CDR1 SGDLS and CDR2 YYNGEE come from the germline V gene. The CDR3 runs to 16 residues. The J segment lost 5 bases and the V segment lost 0 bases, leaving 1 base of the junction unmatched. The DNA for the CDR3 is TGTGCCAGCAGCGTAGGGACTAGCGGGAGGAACAATGAGCAGTTCTTC. It codes for CASSVGTSGRNNEQFF.

The V gene is TRBV27, the J gene TRBJ2-7, with 7 bases fitting TRBD2. After removal of 0 bases from V and 6 bases from J, the junction contained 11 bases not matched to a gene. Germline CDR1 and CDR2: MNHEY and SMNVEV (reference sequence). The CDR3 totals 16 residues. CDR3 amino acids: CASSLSRWAGVGEQYF. As DNA, the CDR3 is TGTGCCAGCAGTTTATCGAGATGGGCGGGAGTTGGCGAGCAGTACTTC.

This clonotype was observed many times. The chain uses TRBV2 and TRBJ2-1; 12 bases map to TRBD2. The CDR3 runs 15 residues. Germline CDR1 SNHLY, CDR2 FYNNEI. With 6 bases clipped from V and 7 bases from J, the junction kept 7 bases outside the gene matches. The CDR3 DNA reads TGTGCCAGCAGCCACCTAGCGGGGGGGGAGAATGAGCAGTTCTTC. Residues: CASSHLAGGENEQFF.

The chain combines TRBV19 with TRBJ2-7, with D possibly being TRBD2 (5 bases). The V end lost 1 base, the J end lost 3 bases, and 7 bases lay between the germline ends. This CDR3 has 13 residues. Germline V gene sequence: CDR1 LNHDA, CDR2 SQIVND (reference sequence). The DNA of the CDR3 is TGTGCCAGTAGTATAGGCGGAGGCTACGAGCAGTACTTC. Protein: CASSIGGGYEQYF. The full variable domain, its missing parts supplied by reference TRBV19 and TRBJ2-7, is DGGITQSPKYLFRKEGQNVTLSCEQNLNHDAMYWYRQDPGQGLRLIYYSQIVNDFQKGDIAEGYSVSREKKESFPLTVTSAQKNPTAFYLCASSIGGGYEQYFGPGTRLTVT.

This clonotype has a count of ten or more. V is TRBV7-9 and J is TRBJ2-1; D not certain. The V gene's germline CDR1 is SEHNR and CDR2 FQNEAQ (reference sequence). With 0 bases removed from V and 6 bases from J, the gap between germline ends came to 6 bases. This CDR3 contains 13 residues. CDR3 protein: CASSLAPSNEQFF. The CDR3 bases are TGTGCCAGCAGCTTAGCCCCCTCCAATGAGCAGTTCTTC.

The chain recombines TRBV7-3 with TRBJ2-1, with D tentatively TRBD2 (5 bases). This CDR3 has 14 amino acids. Trimming removed 1 base from V and 8 bases from J, with 12 bases in between. From germline, CDR1 is SGHTA and CDR2 FQGTGA. CDR3 sequence reads: CASSLIPGSHEQFF. The CDR3 coding sequence is TGTGCCAGCAGCTTAATCCCGGGAAGCCATGAGCAGTTCTTC.

This clonotype has only a few counts. The rearrangement joins TRBV5-4 to TRBJ1-2, with D hard to call. This CDR3 region has 14 residues. The V and J ends lost 0 bases and 4 bases respectively, with 10 bases between them. In germline, CDR1 is SGHNT, CDR2 YYREEE (reference sequence). Here the CDR3 reads CASSLAYSAYGYTF. The CDR3 DNA reads TGTGCCAGCAGCTTGGCGTACAGTGCCTATGGCTACACCTTC.

This clonotype occurred a few times. V and J are TRBV7-6 and TRBJ2-3; TRBD1 might be the D (6 bases). The CDR3 sequence is 15 residues long. Per the germline V gene, CDR1 is SGHVS and CDR2 is FNYEAQ. V was cut by 5 bases and J by 1 base, with 13 bases left in between. CDR3: CASSPGVSRTDTQYF. CDR3 nucleotide sequence: TGTGCCAGCAGCCCAGGGGTCAGTCGCACAGATACGCAGTATTTT.

This clonotype showed up many times. V gene TRBV4-2 combines with J gene TRBJ2-7; 10 bases map to TRBD2. The trim removed 1 base at V and 2 bases at J, leaving 2 bases unmatched. Per the germline V gene, CDR1 is LGHNA and CDR2 is YNFKEQ. The CDR3 runs 15 residues. CDR3 sequence: CASSQGLAGAYEQYF. The CDR3 DNA reads as TGTGCCAGCAGCCAAGGGCTAGCGGGAGCCTACGAGCAGTACTTC.